The 15 T cell receptor beta chains listed next were all sequenced from one sample in a study of blood T cell repertoires in COVID-19 (dated by TCRdb to 2020 to 2022). Library generation was performed with the immunoSEQ multiplex PCR assay. TCRdb's version of the immuneACCESS table is confined to in-frame rearrangements and falls short of the full clone set. An unresolved V gene accounts for under half of the shortfall where checked; the remainder is of unknown origin. In all, the sample holds 200,000 to 250,000 clones, and 92% of those were seen once. The top ten constitute under 1.5% of the sample. Sample: peripheral blood. These receptor sequences come from a young man with acute or convalescent COVID-19.

The V and J genes are TRBV7-3 and TRBJ1-5; 9 bases are shared with TRBD1. V gave up 5 bases and J gave up 8 bases; unmatched junction bases: 7. Germline V CDR1 and CDR2: SGHTA, FQGTGA. This CDR3 region has 14 residues. The CDR3 region is CASSLTGGSEPQHF. CDR3 DNA sequence: TGTGCCAGCAGCCTGACAGGGGGTAGCGAGCCCCAGCATTTT.

In its sample, this clone was seen once. The V gene is TRBV5-1, the J gene TRBJ2-7, with a possible D match to TRBD1 (6 bases). Trimming pared 3 bases from V and 11 bases from J, leaving 30 bases between. The CDR3 is 17 amino acids. The germline V gene has CDR1 SGHRS and CDR2 YFSETQ. The CDR3 sequence is CASSSQSTRKPGTPKYF. CDR3 coding DNA: TGCGCCAGCAGCTCCCAATCCACGAGAAAGCCCGGGACACCCAAGTACTTC.

This chain joins TRBV4-1 and TRBJ2-5, with 14 positions matching TRBD2. With V trimmed by 1 base and J by 2 bases, 9 bases remained unmatched. The germline CDR1 and CDR2 sequences are MGHRA and YSYEKL. The CDR3 runs to 19 residues. The CDR3 region has the DNA TGCGCCAGCAGCCAAGGGAATCCGGGACTAGCGGGGGCACAAGAGACCCAGTACTTC. The encoded protein is CASSQGNPGLAGAQETQYF.

J is TRBJ2-7 and V is TRBV28; D perhaps matches TRBD1 (6 bases). CDR3 size: 14 residues. CDR1 MDHEN and CDR2 SYDVKM come from the germline V gene. Trimming removed 5 bases at V and 2 bases at J, with 13 bases between. Here the CDR3 reads CASSLRGLTYEQYF. The CDR3 DNA reads as TGTGCCAGCAGTCTCAGGGGTCTTACCTACGAGCAGTACTTC. Using reference TRBV28 and TRBJ2-7 for the parts outside the CDR3, the full variable domain is DVKVTQSSRYLVKRTGEKVFLECVQDMDHENMFWYRQDPGLGLRLIYFSYDVKMKEKGDIPEGYSVSREKKERFSLILESASTNQTSMYLCASSLRGLTYEQYFGPGTRLTVT.

This chain links TRBV5-1 with TRBJ1-1, with TRBD1 matching over 7 bases. With 2 bases clipped from V and 1 base from J, the junction kept 17 bases outside the gene matches. The length of the CDR3 is 19 residues. CDR1 and CDR2 (germline): SGHRS, YFSETQ. For the CDR3, the DNA is TGCGCCAGCAGCTTCCCTACGGTGACACAGGGGACGAGGAACACTGAAGCTTTCTTT. Protein: CASSFPTVTQGTRNTEAFF.

CDR3 region: CASSSRQLNTEAFF. DNA for the CDR3: TGTGCCAGCAGCTCTCGACAACTGAACACTGAAGCTTTCTTT. The rearrangement links TRBV7-8 to TRBJ1-1, with no clear D. CDR3 length equals 14 residues. The V and J ends lost 4 bases and 0 bases respectively, with 9 bases between them. Germline CDR1 reads SGHVS; CDR2 reads FQNEAQ. Drawing the rest from reference TRBV7-8 and TRBJ1-1, the complete variable domain is GAGVSQSPRYKVAKRGQDVALRCDPISGHVSLFWYQQALGQGPEFLTYFQNEAQLDKSGLPSDRFFAERPEGSVSTLKIQRTQQEDSAVYLCASSSRQLNTEAFFGQGTRLTVV.

The chain combines TRBV11-2 with TRBJ2-7; TRBD2 matches at 10 bases. CDR1 is SGHAT, CDR2 FQNNGV, per germline. The ends lost 4 bases at V and 4 bases at J; junction bases unmatched: 4. This CDR3 region has 14 residues. The CDR3 DNA sequence: TGTGCCAGCAGCTCTAGCGGGAGAGGGTACGAGCAGTACTTC. Residues: CASSSSGRGYEQYF. The complete variable domain, with remaining parts taken from reference TRBV11-2 and TRBJ2-7, reads EAGVAQSPRYKIIEKRQSVAFWCNPISGHATLYWYQQILGQGPKLLIQFQNNGVVDDSQLPKDRFSAERLKGVDSTLKIQPAKLEDSAVYLCASSSSGRGYEQYFGPGTRLTVT.

The CDR3 DNA sequence: TGTGCCAGCAGCTTGAGCAGGGAAGAGACTGAAGCTTTCTTT. Translated: CASSLSREETEAFF. V usage is TRBV5-4 and J usage is TRBJ1-1; TRBD1 is a possible D gene (5 bases). The germline CDR1 and CDR2 sequences are SGHNT and YYREEE (reference sequence). The CDR3 is made up of 14 amino acids. Trimming stripped 1 base from V and 5 bases from J, with 12 bases between.

The rearrangement links TRBV30 to TRBJ1-1; D call uncertain. The length of the CDR3 is 12 residues. The germline gives CDR1 GTSNPN, CDR2 SVGIG (reference sequence). Trimming stripped 1 base from V and 2 bases from J, with 5 bases between. CDR3 loop: CAWSGGNTEAFF. The CDR3, as DNA: TGTGCCTGGAGTGGAGGAAACACTGAAGCTTTCTTT.

V gene TRBV13 combines with J gene TRBJ2-1, with D possibly TRBD2 on 6 matching bases. V shed 3 bases and J shed 4 bases, with 10 bases lying between them. The CDR3 covers 14 residues. Germline loops: CDR1 PRHDT, CDR2 FYEKMQ (reference sequence). The CDR3 DNA is TGTGCCAGCAGCTTTATTAGCGGTTACAATGAGCAGTTCTTC. Translating gives CASSFISGYNEQFF. Full variable domain (outside the CDR3, taken from reference TRBV13 and TRBJ2-1): AAGVIQSPRHLIKEKRETATLKCYPIPRHDTVYWYQQGPGQDPQFLISFYEKMQSDKGSIPDRFSAQQFSDYHSELNMSSLELGDSALYFCASSFISGYNEQFFGPGTRLTVL.

The V and J genes are TRBV5-1 and TRBJ2-5; weak D call: TRBD2 (5 bases). V was pared by 1 base and J by 5 bases, with 15 bases between. CDR3 size: 15 residues. The V gene's germline CDR1 is SGHRS and CDR2 YFSETQ. The CDR3 nucleotides read TGCGCCAGCAGCTTGTCTCCCCAAACTAGGGAGACCCAGTACTTC. Translated: CASSLSPQTRETQYF.

This chain joins TRBV4-1 and TRBJ2-1, with 8 bases aligning to TRBD2. Germline V gives CDR1 MGHRA, CDR2 YSYEKL. The CDR3 covers 13 residues. Germline trimming cut 5 bases from V and 6 bases from J; bases unmatched to any gene: 3. CDR3 bases: TGCGCCAGCAGCACCACTAGCGGCAATGAGCAGTTCTTC. It encodes CASSTTSGNEQFF.

V gene TRBV27 combines with J gene TRBJ1-2; D possibly corresponds to TRBD1 (6 bases). The CDR3 covers 12 residues. The V gene lost 5 bases and the J gene lost 6 bases, with 10 bases spanning the gap. CDR1 MNHEY and CDR2 SMNVEV come from the germline V gene (reference sequence). The CDR3 reads CASSNTGNGYTF. In nucleotides, the CDR3 is TGTGCCAGCAGTAATACAGGGAATGGCTACACCTTC.

The V call is TRBV27, the J call TRBJ1-1, with 12 positions matching TRBD1. With V trimmed by 7 bases and J by 0 bases, 15 bases remained unmatched. There are 19 residues in the CDR3. The germline CDR1 and CDR2 sequences are MNHEY and SMNVEV (reference sequence). Here the CDR3 DNA reads TGTGCCAGCAATAGGGGACAGGGGGCGCGGGGAGGTATGAACACTGAAGCTTTCTTT. Protein: CASNRGQGARGGMNTEAFF.

The chain uses TRBV11-2 and TRBJ2-7; D possibly corresponds to TRBD2 (5 bases). There are 13 residues in the CDR3. Germline CDR1 and CDR2: SGHAT and FQNNGV. The CDR3: CATRGLTSYEQYF. The CDR3 DNA is TGTGCTACCAGAGGGCTAACTAGCTACGAGCAGTACTTC.